Listed here are 14 T cell receptor beta chains from one sample, sequenced in a study of cytomegalovirus exposure and HLA in healthy donors. 60 Vbeta and 13 Jbeta primers were used in PCR. Sequenced by immunoSEQ multiplex PCR; TCRdb stores in-frame clones only, minus some. The sample includes around 130,000 clones, around 77% of them seen just once. The sequenced sample consisted of PBMCs. These receptors were taken from a woman in her fifties or sixties in good health and CMV-seronegative.

The V call is TRBV19, the J call TRBJ2-1; TRBD2 might be the D (6 bases). CDR3 length equals 14 residues. Trimming pared 2 bases from V and 5 bases from J, leaving 10 bases between. The germline V gene has CDR1 LNHDA and CDR2 SQIVND (reference sequence). The CDR3 DNA sequence: TGTGCCAGTAGTATAAAGTGGGGGGACAATGAGCAGTTCTTC. Translating it yields CASSIKWGDNEQFF.

The chain combines TRBV25-1 with TRBJ2-1; tentatively, D is TRBD2 (6 bases). In germline, CDR1 is MGHDK, CDR2 SYGVNS. V dropped 6 bases and J dropped 4 bases, with 19 bases sitting between them. This CDR3 comprises 16 residues. The CDR3 loop is CASREGLADKYNEQFF. In DNA form, the CDR3 reads TGTGCCAGCAGGGAGGGTTTGGCTGATAAGTACAATGAGCAGTTCTTC.

Here the CDR3 reads CASSLAEVREDRNEQFF. As DNA, the CDR3 is TGTGCCAGCAGCTTAGCGGAGGTGCGGGAGGATAGGAATGAGCAGTTCTTC. The V gene is TRBV7-9, the J gene TRBJ2-1, with TRBD2 identical over 8 bases. From germline, CDR1 is SEHNR and CDR2 FQNEAQ (reference sequence). The CDR3 consists of 17 residues. The junction had 11 bases not matched to a gene; V was cut back by 0 bases and J by 7 bases.

The chain couples TRBV10-3 to TRBJ2-2; the D gene is possibly TRBD2 (7 bases). The CDR3 consists of 15 residues. CDR1 and CDR2 from the germline V gene are ENHRY and SYGVKD. V was clipped by 3 bases and J by 9 bases, with 17 bases between them. CDR3 sequence (DNA): TGTGCCATCAGTGATCCTAGCGGTCAGGGGAGGGAGCTGTTTTTT. Translating it yields CAISDPSGQGRELFF.

CDR3 nucleotide sequence: TGTGCCAGCAGCCCTCGACTCGCGAGCGGGAAGGTGCATGAGCAGTTCTTC. It codes for CASSPRLASGKVHEQFF. This rearrangement joins TRBV9 to TRBJ2-1; TRBD2 agrees at 7 bases. Germline V gene lookup returns CDR1 SGDLS and CDR2 YYNGEE. The CDR3 spans 17 residues. Trimming removed 4 bases from V and 8 bases from J; junction bases left unmatched: 18.

The chain recombines TRBV10-3 with TRBJ2-1; 13 bases agree with TRBD2. The CDR3 runs to 17 residues. CDR1 is ENHRY, CDR2 SYGVKD, per germline. The V gene end was trimmed by 0 bases and the J gene end by 7 bases; junction bases not matched to a gene: 6. The chain's CDR3 is CAISESSGLAGDNEQFF. In nucleotides, the CDR3 is TGTGCCATCAGTGAGTCCTCAGGACTAGCGGGGGATAATGAGCAGTTCTTC.

The chain links TRBV14 to TRBJ1-2; D perhaps matches TRBD1 (5 bases). The V and J ends lost 4 bases and 8 bases respectively, with 11 bases between them. The CDR3 loop spans 12 amino acids. Germline CDR1 and CDR2: SGHDN and FVKESK. Written as DNA, the CDR3 is TGTGCCAGCAGCCCGGGGGGAGTCGGCTACACCTTC. Protein sequence: CASSPGGVGYTF.

The chain combines TRBV19 with TRBJ2-7, with TRBD1 as a possible D gene (5 bases). V was trimmed by 1 base and J by 2 bases, leaving 12 bases between them. In germline, CDR1 is LNHDA, CDR2 SQIVND (reference sequence). The CDR3 is 15 residues long. The CDR3 DNA reads as TGTGCCAGTAGTATAGCTAGGGGATACCCCTACGAGCAGTACTTC. Translation: CASSIARGYPYEQYF. Combining the CDR3 with reference TRBV19 and TRBJ2-7 gives the whole variable domain DGGITQSPKYLFRKEGQNVTLSCEQNLNHDAMYWYRQDPGQGLRLIYYSQIVNDFQKGDIAEGYSVSREKKESFPLTVTSAQKNPTAFYLCASSIARGYPYEQYFGPGTRLTVT.

This sequence joins TRBV25-1 and TRBJ1-2, with TRBD1 as a possible D gene (6 bases). From germline, CDR1 is MGHDK and CDR2 SYGVNS. The CDR3 spans 14 residues. V was cut by 2 bases and J by 5 bases, with 12 bases left in between. This CDR3 is CASSEMGASYGYTF. The CDR3 region has the DNA TGTGCCAGCAGTGAAATGGGGGCGAGTTATGGCTACACCTTC.

The chain combines TRBV20-1 with TRBJ2-1; TRBD2 matches at 10 bases. The CDR3 loop spans 11 amino acids. After removal of 1 base from V and 14 bases from J, the junction contained 2 bases not matched to a gene. Germline CDR1 reads DFQATT; CDR2 reads SNEGSKA (reference sequence). CDR3 sequence: CSARASGRKFF. CDR3 nucleotides: TGCAGTGCTAGAGCTAGCGGGAGAAAGTTCTTC.

This chain links TRBV27 with TRBJ2-5, with a tentative D call TRBD2 (7 bases). This CDR3 contains 13 residues. The V end lost 6 bases, the J end lost 1 base, and 9 bases lay between the germline ends. Per the germline V gene, CDR1 is MNHEY and CDR2 is SMNVEV (reference sequence). CDR3 in DNA: TGTGCCAGCAGGAGGGGGGGCCAAGAGACCCAGTACTTC. Translating it yields CASRRGGQETQYF.

The rearrangement uses TRBV4-2 and TRBJ2-1; 13 positions agree with TRBD2. Losses at the gene ends were 0 bases for V and 8 bases for J; bases not matched to a gene: 4. Germline CDR1 LGHNA, CDR2 YNFKEQ. This CDR3 contains 16 residues. In DNA form, the CDR3 reads TGTGCCAGCAGCCAAGACATGGGACTAGCGGGACATGAGCAGTTCTTC. Encoded protein: CASSQDMGLAGHEQFF.

On this clone itself: This sample includes further DNA sequences coding for the same CDR3. This rearrangement joins TRBV30 to TRBJ1-2; 9 bases map to TRBD1. The V gene end was trimmed by 2 bases and the J gene end by 8 bases; junction bases not matched to a gene: 9. The CDR3 consists of 14 residues. Germline CDR1 and CDR2: GTSNPN and SVGIG (reference sequence). The chain's CDR3 is CAWSLTTGGGGYTF. DNA of the CDR3: TGTGCCTGGAGTCTTACGACAGGGGGTGGAGGCTACACCTTC.

The CDR3, as DNA: TGCGCCAGCAGCCAAGATAAGAGCGGGAGTGGCGCGGGGCAGTACTTC. Translated, it gives CASSQDKSGSGAGQYF. V usage is TRBV4-3 and J usage is TRBJ2-7; 8 bases line up with TRBD2. J lost 9 bases, V lost 0 bases, and 13 bases had no gene match. Per the germline V gene, CDR1 is LGHNA and CDR2 is YSLEER. The length of the CDR3 is 16 residues.